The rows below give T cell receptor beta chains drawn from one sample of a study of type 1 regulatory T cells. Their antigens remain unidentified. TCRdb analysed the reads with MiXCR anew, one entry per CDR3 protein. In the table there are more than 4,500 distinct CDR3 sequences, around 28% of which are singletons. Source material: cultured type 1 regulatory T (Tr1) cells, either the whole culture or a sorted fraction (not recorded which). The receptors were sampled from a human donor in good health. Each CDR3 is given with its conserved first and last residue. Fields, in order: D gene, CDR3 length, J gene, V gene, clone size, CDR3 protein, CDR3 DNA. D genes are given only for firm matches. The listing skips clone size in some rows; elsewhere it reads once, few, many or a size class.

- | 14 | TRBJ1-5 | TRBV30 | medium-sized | CAWSGQAGIQPQHF | TGTGCCTGGAGTGGGCAGGCAGGCATCCAGCCCCAGCATTTT
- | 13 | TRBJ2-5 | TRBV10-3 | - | CVIRAGPGETQYF | TGTGTCATCAGGGCAGGCCCCGGGGAGACCCAGTACTTC
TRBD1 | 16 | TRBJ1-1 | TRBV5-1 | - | CASSLAGDSMNTEAFF | TGCGCCAGCAGCTTGGCGGGGGACAGCATGAACACTGAAGCTTTCTTT
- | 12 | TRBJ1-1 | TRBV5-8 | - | CASSFGNTEAFF | TGTGCCAGCAGCTTCGGAAACACTGAAGCTTTCTTT
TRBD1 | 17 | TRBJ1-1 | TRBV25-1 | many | CASSDSPGTGGGTEAFF | TGTGCCAGCAGTGACAGTCCCGGGACAGGGGGCGGCACTGAAGCTTTCTTT
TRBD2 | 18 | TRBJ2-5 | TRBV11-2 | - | CASSKGLAGGLPGETQYF | TGTGCCAGCAGCAAGGGACTAGCGGGGGGCCTCCCGGGGGAGACCCAGTACTTC
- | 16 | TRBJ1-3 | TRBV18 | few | CASSPVTGDSGNTIYF | TGTGCCAGCTCACCAGTGACAGGAGACTCTGGAAACACCATATATTTT
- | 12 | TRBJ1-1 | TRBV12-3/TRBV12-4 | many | CASRVLNTEAFF | TGTGCCAGCAGGGTTTTGAACACTGAAGCTTTCTTT
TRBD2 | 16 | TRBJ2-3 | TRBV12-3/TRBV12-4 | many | CASSFRLAGGVDTQYF | TGTGCCAGCAGTTTCCGACTAGCGGGGGGGGTGGATACGCAGTATTTT
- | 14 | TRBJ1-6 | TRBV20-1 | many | CSARGQLLNSPLHF | TGCAGTGCTAGAGGGCAGCTCCTTAATTCACCCCTCCACTTT
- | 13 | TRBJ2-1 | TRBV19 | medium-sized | CASSHPVYNEQFF | TGTGCCAGTAGTCACCCCGTGTACAATGAGCAGTTCTTC
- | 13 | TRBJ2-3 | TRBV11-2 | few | CASSLTSTDTQYF | TGTGCCAGCAGCTTGACTAGCACAGATACGCAGTATTTT
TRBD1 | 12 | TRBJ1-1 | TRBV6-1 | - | CATDYRGTEAFF | TGTGCCACCGACTACAGGGGCACTGAAGCTTTCTTT
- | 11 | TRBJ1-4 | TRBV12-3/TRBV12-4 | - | CASRSRGGLFF | TGTGCCAGCAGGAGCCGGGGGGGACTGTTTTTT
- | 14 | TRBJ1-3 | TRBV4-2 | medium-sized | CASSQGTGEDTIYF | TGTGCCAGCAGCCAAGGGACGGGTGAGGACACCATATATTTT
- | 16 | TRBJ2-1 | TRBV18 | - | CASSPQTGGLHNEQFF | TGTGCCAGCTCCCCCCAGACGGGGGGCCTCCACAATGAGCAGTTCTTC
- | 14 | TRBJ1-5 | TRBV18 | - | CASSRWRGEQPQHF | TGTGCCAGCTCACGCTGGAGGGGGGAGCAGCCCCAGCATTTT
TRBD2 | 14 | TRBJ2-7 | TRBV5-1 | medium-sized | CASSLGTSFYEQYF | TGCGCCAGCAGCTTGGGGACTAGCTTCTACGAGCAGTACTTC
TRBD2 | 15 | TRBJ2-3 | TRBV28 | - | CASSTRGGGTDTQYF | TGTGCCAGCAGTACCCGGGGGGGGGGCACAGATACGCAGTATTTT
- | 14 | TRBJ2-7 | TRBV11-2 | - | CASSLDWIGYEQYF | TGTGCCAGCAGCTTAGATTGGATAGGGTACGAGCAGTACTTC
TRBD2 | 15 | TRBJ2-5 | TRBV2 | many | CASSQAGGLPLAQYF | TGTGCCAGCAGCCAAGCGGGGGGACTACCTCTGGCCCAGTACTTC
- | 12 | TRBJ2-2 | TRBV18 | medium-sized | CASSPGTGELFF | TGTGCCAGCTCACCAGGGACCGGGGAGCTGTTTTTT
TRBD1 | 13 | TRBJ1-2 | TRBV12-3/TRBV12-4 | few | CASRFTGARGYTF | TGTGCCAGCAGATTCACAGGGGCTAGGGGCTACACCTTC
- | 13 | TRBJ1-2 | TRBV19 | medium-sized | CASSMMGSYGYTF | TGTGCCAGTAGTATGATGGGGTCCTATGGCTACACCTTC
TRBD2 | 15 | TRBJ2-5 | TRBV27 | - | CTSSQWLGGQETQYF | TGTACCAGCAGCCAATGGTTGGGAGGGCAAGAGACCCAGTACTTC
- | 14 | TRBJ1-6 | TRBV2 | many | CASSGPVHNSPLHF | TGTGCCAGCTCTGGCCCGGTCCATAATTCACCCCTCCACTTT
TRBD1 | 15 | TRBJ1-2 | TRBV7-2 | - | CASSLAQGVGYGYTF | TGTGCCAGCAGCTTAGCCCAGGGGGTCGGCTATGGCTACACCTTC
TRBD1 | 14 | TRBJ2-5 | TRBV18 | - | CANSPDRRRETQYF | TGTGCCAATTCACCGGACAGGCGGCGAGAGACCCAGTACTTC
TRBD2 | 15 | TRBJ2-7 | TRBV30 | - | CAWSDPGLAVYEQYF | TGTGCCTGGAGTGACCCGGGACTAGCGGTCTACGAGCAGTACTTC
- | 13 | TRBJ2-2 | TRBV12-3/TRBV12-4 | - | CASRSGDTGELFF | TGTGCCAGCAGGTCAGGGGACACCGGGGAGCTGTTTTTT
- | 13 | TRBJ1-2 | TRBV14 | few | CASSPTAGYGYTF | TGTGCCAGCAGCCCAACGGCAGGGTATGGCTACACCTTC
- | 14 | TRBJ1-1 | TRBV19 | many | CASTLGGTNTEAFF | TGTGCCAGTACCCTAGGCGGGACGAACACTGAAGCTTTCTTT
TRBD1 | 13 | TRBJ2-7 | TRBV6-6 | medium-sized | CASSFGTGEMKYF | TGTGCCAGCAGTTTCGGGACAGGGGAGATGAAGTACTTC
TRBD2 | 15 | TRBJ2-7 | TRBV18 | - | CASSTSGGPIYEQYF | TGTGCCAGCTCAACTAGCGGGGGCCCAATCTACGAGCAGTACTTC
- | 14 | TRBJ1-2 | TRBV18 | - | CASSLGPTVGGYTF | TGTGCCAGCTCACTGGGACCGACAGTTGGAGGCTACACCTTC
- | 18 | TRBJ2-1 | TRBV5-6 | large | CASSSWVVLGPGWHEQFF | TGTGCCAGCAGCAGTTGGGTTGTATTAGGGCCAGGTTGGCATGAGCAGTTCTTC
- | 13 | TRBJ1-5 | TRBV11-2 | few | CASSPFGNQPQHF | TGTGCCAGCAGCCCTTTCGGGAATCAGCCCCAGCATTTT
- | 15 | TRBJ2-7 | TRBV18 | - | CASSPGGQSSYEQYF | TGTGCCAGCTCACCCGGGGGACAGAGTTCCTACGAGCAGTACTTC
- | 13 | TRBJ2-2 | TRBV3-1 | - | CASSQTGAGGLFF | TGTGCCAGCAGCCAAACCGGAGCCGGGGGGCTGTTTTTT
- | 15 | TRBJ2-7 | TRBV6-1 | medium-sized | CASSVEQGRIHEQYF | TGTGCCAGCAGTGTGGAACAGGGACGGATCCACGAGCAGTACTTC
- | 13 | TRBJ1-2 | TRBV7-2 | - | CASSLDRDRGYTF | TGTGCCAGCAGCTTAGACCGGGATCGGGGCTACACCTTC
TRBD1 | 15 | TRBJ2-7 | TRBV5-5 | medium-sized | CASSLAGTELYEQYF | TGTGCCAGCAGCTTGGCCGGGACAGAACTATACGAGCAGTACTTC
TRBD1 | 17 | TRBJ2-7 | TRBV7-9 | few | CASSLSLLRDSAYEQYF | TGTGCCAGCAGCTTAAGTCTTCTAAGGGACAGTGCCTACGAGCAGTACTTC
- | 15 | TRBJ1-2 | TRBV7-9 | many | CASSSSNIENYGYTF | TGTGCCAGCAGCTCAAGTAACATCGAGAACTATGGCTACACCTTC
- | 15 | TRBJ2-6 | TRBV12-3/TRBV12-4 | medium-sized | CASSLRSTGANVLTF | TGTGCCAGCAGTTTACGAAGTACTGGGGCCAACGTCCTGACTTTC
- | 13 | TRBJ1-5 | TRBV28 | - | CASSPSGNQPQHF | TGTGCCAGCAGTCCCTCCGGCAATCAGCCCCAGCATTTT
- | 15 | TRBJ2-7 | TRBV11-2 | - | CASSLASASSYEQYF | TGTGCCAGCAGCTTAGCTAGCGCCTCCTCCTACGAGCAGTACTTC
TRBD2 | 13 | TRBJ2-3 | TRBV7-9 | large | CASSFGLAGTQYF | TGTGCCAGCAGCTTCGGACTAGCGGGGACGCAGTATTTT
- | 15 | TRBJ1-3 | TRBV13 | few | CASSLDSSSGNTIYF | TGTGCCAGCAGCTTAGACAGTAGCTCTGGAAACACCATATATTTT
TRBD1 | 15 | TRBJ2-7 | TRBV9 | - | CASSVGTGTSYEQYF | TGTGCCAGCAGCGTAGGGACAGGGACCTCCTACGAGCAGTACTTC